The present T cell receptor beta chain was sequenced within a study of T cells in localized non-small cell lung cancer. With regard to this clone: Its antigen is unknown.

Clones were sequenced by immunoSEQ multiplex PCR, and TCRdb holds only the in-frame ones, with some missing. The table has 4,700 or so clones, under 35% seen once. The study's findings and limits: One tumor region alone was sequenced, and heterogeneity therefore remains possible. The study linked higher blood T cell density to longer overall survival. Uninvolved adjacent lung had higher T cell clonality than tumor and all other tissues.

The specimen comprised lung tumor tissue, sampled before any cancer treatment. This sequence originates from a man aged 35 to 69 with stage II squamous cell lung carcinoma.

The chain's CDR3 is CAWSTYGAGQPQHF. The CDR3 DNA reads as TGTGCCTGGAGTACCTATGGGGCGGGTCAGCCCCAGCATTTT. J is TRBJ1-5 and V is TRBV30, with a weak D call TRBD1 (5 bases). There are 14 residues in the CDR3. Germline CDR1 reads GTSNPN; CDR2 reads SVGIG (reference sequence). The V end lost 2 bases, the J end lost 6 bases, and 14 bases lay between the germline ends. The entire variable domain, with the rest obtained from reference TRBV30 and TRBJ1-5, is as follows: SQTIHQWPATLVQPVGSPLSLECTVEGTSNPNLYWYRQAAGRGLQLLFYSVGIGQISSEVPQNLSASRPQDRQFILSSKKLLLSDSGFYLCAWSTYGAGQPQHFGDGTRLSIL.